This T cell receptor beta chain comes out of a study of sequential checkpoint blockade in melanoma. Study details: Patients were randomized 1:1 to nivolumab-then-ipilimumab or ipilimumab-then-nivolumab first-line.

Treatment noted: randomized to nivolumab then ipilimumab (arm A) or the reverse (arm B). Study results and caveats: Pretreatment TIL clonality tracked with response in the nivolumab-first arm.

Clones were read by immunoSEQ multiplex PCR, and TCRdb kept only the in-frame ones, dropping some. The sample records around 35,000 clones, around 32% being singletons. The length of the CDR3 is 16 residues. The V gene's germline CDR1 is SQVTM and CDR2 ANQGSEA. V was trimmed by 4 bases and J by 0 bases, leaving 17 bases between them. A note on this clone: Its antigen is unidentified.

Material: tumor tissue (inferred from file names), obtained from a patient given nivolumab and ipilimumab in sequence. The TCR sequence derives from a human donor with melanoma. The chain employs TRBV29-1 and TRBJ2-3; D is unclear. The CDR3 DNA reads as TGCAGCGTTGTGATAGCCGCAGCTACTAGCACAGATACGCAGTATTTT. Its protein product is CSVVIAAATSTDTQYF.